This T cell receptor (beta chain) was obtained from a study of CD8+ T cells in alopecia areata. Across the study: Twice a day, 5 to 10 mg of oral tofacitinib was administered to treated patients. For 6 to 18 months, tofacitinib was taken, and 6 months off drug followed. General study points: Having just one nonresponder leaves the connection between baseline CD8+ expansion and response unresolved. Clonality was higher in lesional than normal scalp, especially in alopecia totalis/universalis.

Indicated treatment: oral pan-JAK inhibitor, 5-10 mg twice daily. Following extraction, RNA underwent reverse transcription to cDNA, which served as the sequencing template. Only in-frame clones appear in the TCRdb table, and some are missing; sequencing was by immunoSEQ multiplex PCR. The sample lists fewer than 250,000 clones, less than 70% occurring once. The CDR3 contains 10 residues. Trimming left V 5 bases short and J 15 bases short, with 13 bases between. Germline CDR1 is DFQATT and CDR2 is SNEGSKA (reference sequence). As concerns this clone: The antigen remains unidentified.

The sequence derives from a human donor with alopecia areata. V is TRBV20-1 and J is TRBJ1-4; D gene uncertain. This specimen consisted of CD4+ T cells sorted from blood, obtained at approximately week 49, from a patient treated with tofacitinib. CDR3 DNA sequence: TGCAGTGCTCTAGGACTCGGAGTGTTTTTT. Encoded protein: CSALGLGVFF.